This T cell receptor beta chain was captured in a study of blood T cell repertoires in COVID-19. At the level of the study: Some COVID-19 samples were acute and others convalescent; all came from the United States, Italy and Spain.

Recruitment covered some 25 US areas and drew participants whose ages spanned roughly 18 to 90 years. Each participant's cohort was designated according to participant-reported clinical history. Authors' data handling: Reference gene primer amplification in the assay estimated nucleated cell counts. Sequencing used immunoSEQ multiplex PCR; TCRdb keeps in-frame clones, though not all of them. The DNA gave D and trimming, while V, J and clone size come from that table. The profile shows 150,000 to 200,000 clones, around 82% of them singletons. The CDR3 sequence is 16 residues long. V gave up 3 bases and J gave up 7 bases; unmatched junction bases: 9. Per germline, CDR1 KGHDR and CDR2 SFDVKD.

Sequencing was carried out using PBMCs or T cells enriched from blood (not recorded which). The TCR was taken from a woman between 50 and 59 years old in a cohort exposed to, infected with or recovered from COVID-19 (not recorded which). The chain recombines TRBV24-1 with TRBJ2-1; TRBD1 matches 9 bases. The CDR3 sequence is CATSDVGQGHLNEQFF. In DNA, the CDR3 is TGTGCCACCAGTGATGTCGGACAGGGGCACCTTAATGAGCAGTTCTTC.